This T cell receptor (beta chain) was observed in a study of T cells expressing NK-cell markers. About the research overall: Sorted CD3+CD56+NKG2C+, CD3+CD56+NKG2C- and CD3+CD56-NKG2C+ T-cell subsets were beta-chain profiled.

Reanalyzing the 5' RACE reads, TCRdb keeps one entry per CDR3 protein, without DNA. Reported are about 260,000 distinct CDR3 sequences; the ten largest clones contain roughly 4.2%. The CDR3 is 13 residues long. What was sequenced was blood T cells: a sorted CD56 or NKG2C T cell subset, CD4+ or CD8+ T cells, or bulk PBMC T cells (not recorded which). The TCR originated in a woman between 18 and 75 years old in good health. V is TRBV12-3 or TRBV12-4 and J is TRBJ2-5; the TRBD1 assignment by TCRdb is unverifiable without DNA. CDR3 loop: CASSNGRRETQYF.